One and the same sample provided the 28 T cell receptor beta chains below, sequenced in a study of neurological immune-mediated disorders. TCRdb ran MiXCR on the 5' RACE reads and lists one entry per CDR3 protein. The profile shows fewer than 75,000 distinct CDR3 sequences, around 3.1% of them singletons. Source material: PBMCs. The source is a man aged 40-55 years with multiple sclerosis.

Many counts were recorded for this clonotype. This rearrangement joins TRBV7-9 to TRBJ1-5; D is undetermined. Trimming left V 3 bases short and J 2 bases short, with 11 bases between. Germline loops: CDR1 SEHNR, CDR2 FQNEAQ (reference sequence). There are 15 residues in the CDR3. In DNA form, the CDR3 reads TGTGCCAGCAGCTTCACCGGGCCGGGCAATCAGCCCCAGCATTTT. Amino acid sequence: CASSFTGPGNQPQHF.

This clonotype was counted at least ten times. The chain carries TRBV3-1 and TRBJ2-7; possibly TRBD2 for D (6 bases). From germline, CDR1 is LGHDT and CDR2 YNNKEL (reference sequence). The germline V and J ends were trimmed by 1 base and 7 bases, with 14 bases remaining between them. This CDR3 spans 14 amino acids. CDR3 sequence reads: CASSQGRESHEQYF. The CDR3 nucleotides are TGTGCCAGCAGCCAAGGACGGGAGAGCCATGAGCAGTACTTC.

The table lists this clonotype with many counts. The chain recombines TRBV20-1 with TRBJ2-1; D gene ambiguous. V lost 0 bases and J lost 0, with 15 bases in between. The CDR3 extends over 17 amino acids. Germline-derived CDR1 and CDR2 are DFQATT and SNEGSKA (reference sequence). CDR3 DNA sequence: TGCAGTGCTAGAGATAATGTTCGCTCGAGCTCCTACAATGAGCAGTTCTTC. As protein: CSARDNVRSSSYNEQFF.

CDR3 nucleotides: TGTGCCAGCAGCGTGGAACGATACGAGCAGTACTTC. This codes for CASSVERYEQYF. The J gene is TRBJ2-7, the V gene TRBV13; no definite D call. Deletions cut 5 bases from V and 4 bases from J, with 9 bases between. The CDR3 covers 12 residues. CDR1 is PRHDT and CDR2 is FYEKMQ in the germline V gene (reference sequence).

This clonotype was seen at least ten times. V is TRBV6-1 and J is TRBJ1-3, with unresolved D. Looked up from germline, CDR1 is MNHNS and CDR2 is SASEGT. The CDR3 sequence is 13 residues long. V gave up 3 bases and J gave up 3 bases, with 6 bases separating them. CDR3 region: CASSDSIGNTIYF. CDR3 bases: TGTGCCAGCAGTGACAGTATTGGAAACACCATATATTTT.

This clonotype came up a few times. Just one base apart from a much larger clone, this may be a read error. The chain joins TRBV7-6 to TRBJ2-3; 9 bases line up with TRBD1. CDR3 size: 14 residues. Germline CDR1 and CDR2: SGHVS and FNYEAQ. V dropped 4 bases and J dropped 3; count of bases not matched to a gene: 2. The CDR3 loop reads CASSWTGETDTQYF. In DNA, the CDR3 is TGTGCCAGCAGCTGGACAGGGGAGACAGATACGCAGTATTTT.

The chain employs TRBV20-1 and TRBJ1-1; no firm D call. Looked up from germline, CDR1 is DFQATT and CDR2 is SNEGSKA (reference sequence). Between the trimmed V and J ends, which lost 5 bases and 1 base, there was a span of 8 bases. The CDR3 is made up of 12 amino acids. CDR3 loop: CSAHGPNTEAFF. CDR3 nucleotide sequence: TGCAGTGCTCACGGGCCGAACACTGAAGCTTTCTTT.

This clonotype was found many times. This sequence joins TRBV6-5 and TRBJ2-2; tentatively, D is TRBD1 or TRBD2 (5 bases each). With 2 bases removed from V and 6 bases from J, the gap between germline ends came to 13 bases. The CDR3 spans 15 residues. Germline V gives CDR1 MNHEY, CDR2 SVGAGI. CDR3 bases: TGTGCCAGCAGTTACCGGGACGGACTCTCCGGGGAGCTGTTTTTT. Its protein product is CASSYRDGLSGELFF.

This clonotype occurred many times. The chain employs TRBV7-9 and TRBJ1-3; perhaps TRBD1 as D (6 bases). Germline CDR1 is SEHNR and CDR2 is FQNEAQ (reference sequence). The CDR3 is 15 amino acids. The V end was cut by 5 bases, the J end by 4 bases, with 15 bases between. CDR3 DNA: TGTGCCAGCAGCCCCCCGGGGGCTCGCGGAAACACCATATATTTT. This gives the protein CASSPPGARGNTIYF.

This clonotype was found many times. This CDR3 is CASNGQYTEAFF. In DNA, the CDR3 is TGTGCCAGTAACGGACAGTACACTGAAGCTTTCTTT. This chain connects TRBV19 to TRBJ1-1; D may be TRBD1 (6 bases). Trimming shortened V by 7 bases and J by 3 bases, and 9 bases separated the two germline ends. Germline V gives CDR1 LNHDA, CDR2 SQIVND (reference sequence). This CDR3 region has 12 residues.

This clonotype was counted only a few times. This may arise from a read error, as a much more abundant clone is one base away. V and J are TRBV20-1 and TRBJ2-1; no clear D gene. CDR1 and CDR2 from the germline V gene are DFQATT and SNEGSKA (reference sequence). CDR3 length equals 10 residues. The CDR3 DNA reads as TGCAGCACTTATAGGAATGAGCAGTTCTTC. Encoded protein: CSTYRNEQFF.

At least ten counts were recorded for this clonotype. The rearrangement joins TRBV6-5 to TRBJ1-1; TRBD1 matches 9 bases. The CDR3 spans 16 residues. From germline, CDR1 is MNHEY and CDR2 SVGAGI. Trimming removed 4 bases from V and 5 bases from J; junction bases left unmatched: 11. The CDR3 is CASSSGQGRGRTEAFF. The CDR3 DNA sequence: TGTGCCAGCAGTTCGGGACAGGGAAGGGGCCGGACTGAAGCTTTCTTT.

This clonotype came up many times. The V gene is TRBV11-1, the J gene TRBJ2-1, with D hard to call. CDR3 length equals 14 residues. Trimming took 2 bases from V and 3 from J, leaving 8 bases between them. The germline gives CDR1 SGHAT, CDR2 FQDESV (reference sequence). The CDR3 spells CASSLSQFYNEQFF. The CDR3 DNA sequence: TGTGCCAGCAGCTTAAGCCAGTTCTACAATGAGCAGTTCTTC.

This clonotype occurred many times. The chain couples TRBV24-1 to TRBJ1-5; the match to TRBD1 covers 7 bases. Trimming at V came to 2 bases and at J to 4 bases, leaving 7 bases not matched to a gene. The germline gives CDR1 KGHDR, CDR2 SFDVKD. The CDR3 is 16 amino acids. DNA for the CDR3: TGTGCCACCAGTGATTCAGGGGGTCTTGGGAATCAGCCCCAGCATTTT. It specifies CATSDSGGLGNQPQHF.

This clonotype was seen ten or more times. The chain uses TRBV6-5 and TRBJ2-3; 8 nucleotides agree with TRBD2. CDR1 is MNHEY, CDR2 SVGAGI, per germline. There are 15 residues in the CDR3. Trimming took 2 bases from V and 1 from J; bases not matched to a gene: 2. The CDR3: CASSYVSGGTDTQYF. The DNA of the CDR3 is TGTGCCAGCAGTTACGTTAGCGGGGGCACAGATACGCAGTATTTT.

The sample holds many counts of this clonotype. The V and J genes are TRBV3-1 and TRBJ1-3; 8 bases fit TRBD1. Trimming removed 2 bases from V and 3 bases from J; junction bases left unmatched: 12. CDR3 length: 18 residues. The V gene's germline CDR1 is LGHDT and CDR2 YNNKEL (reference sequence). CDR3 sequence reads: CASSQLGAGGAGGNTIYF. The DNA of the CDR3 is TGTGCCAGCAGCCAACTTGGGGCAGGGGGCGCGGGTGGAAACACCATATATTTT.

Ten or more counts support this clonotype. The gene calls are TRBV5-5 and TRBJ2-2, with 10 nucleotides matching TRBD2. V shed 0 bases and J 1 base; nucleotides not matched to a gene: 9. Germline values: CDR1 SGHKS, CDR2 YYEKEE (reference sequence). The CDR3 spans 19 residues. In DNA, the CDR3 is TGTGCCAGCAGCTTGGGCCGGGTTCAGCGGGAGGGGAACACCGGGGAGCTGTTTTTT. It translates to CASSLGRVQREGNTGELFF.

J is TRBJ2-1 and V is TRBV5-1; 12 nucleotides agree with TRBD2. CDR3 length: 15 residues. V trimming: 4 bases; J trimming: 4 bases; junction bases outside the gene matches: 3. Germline CDR1 is SGHRS and CDR2 is YFSETQ. CDR3 loop: CASSDGTSGYNEQFF. DNA of the CDR3: TGCGCCAGCAGCGACGGGACTAGCGGGTACAATGAGCAGTTCTTC.

This clonotype has only one observation. The chain recombines TRBV7-6 with TRBJ2-3, with no clear D. V dropped 8 bases and J dropped 4 bases, with 13 bases sitting between them. The germline CDR1 and CDR2 sequences are SGHVS and FNYEAQ. This CDR3 has 13 amino acids. CDR3 in amino acids: CASLSTNSDTQYF. The CDR3 bases are TGTGCCAGCCTCTCTACCAACTCAGATACGCAGTATTTT.

This clonotype was counted many times. The rearrangement joins TRBV27 to TRBJ2-7; D is uncertain. CDR1 is MNHEY, CDR2 SMNVEV, per germline (reference sequence). The V gene lost 2 bases and the J gene lost 0 bases, with 11 bases spanning the gap. The length of the CDR3 is 15 residues. CDR3 sequence: CASSLGVASSYEQYF. CDR3 coding DNA: TGTGCCAGCAGTTTAGGGGTCGCCAGCTCCTACGAGCAGTACTTC.

This clonotype has at least ten counts. V and J are TRBV24-1 and TRBJ1-2; 7 bases fit TRBD1. J lost 4 bases, V lost 4 bases, and 2 bases had no gene match. The CDR3 has 13 amino acids. In germline, CDR1 is KGHDR, CDR2 SFDVKD. The CDR3 loop is CATSEDRTYGYTF. CDR3 sequence (DNA): TGTGCCACCAGTGAGGACAGGACCTATGGCTACACCTTC.

This clonotype was counted at least ten times. The chain employs TRBV7-9 and TRBJ1-5; D is ambiguous. V lost 5 bases, J lost 4 bases, and 15 bases lay in between. Germline lookup yields CDR1 SEHNR and CDR2 FQNEAQ (reference sequence). CDR3 size: 15 residues. The CDR3 sequence is CASSQTSPGNQPQHF. The CDR3 DNA sequence: TGTGCCAGCAGCCAGACTTCCCCGGGAAATCAGCCCCAGCATTTT.

This clonotype has at least ten counts. The chain is built from TRBV12-3 or TRBV12-4 and TRBJ1-1; possibly TRBD1 for D (6 bases). V lost 7 bases to trimming and J lost 4 bases, with 16 bases between them. This CDR3 contains 14 residues. The CDR3 sequence is CASTQDRAGTEAFF. The CDR3, as DNA: TGTGCCAGCACCCAGGACAGAGCGGGCACTGAAGCTTTCTTT.

As for this clonotype: A much larger clone sits a single nucleotide away, making a read error possible. The gene calls are TRBV7-9 and TRBJ1-1, with D possibly being TRBD1 (5 bases). Germline CDR1 reads SEHNR; CDR2 reads FQNEAQ (reference sequence). The CDR3 sequence is 12 residues long. The CDR3 protein is CDSSSAGAEAFF. CDR3 nucleotides: TGTGACAGCAGCTCGGCGGGGGCTGAAGCTTTCTTT.

This clonotype was seen ten or more times. This chain uses TRBV20-1 with TRBJ1-2; 7 bases agree with TRBD1. This CDR3 region has 12 residues. Germline CDR1 reads DFQATT; CDR2 reads SNEGSKA (reference sequence). The V segment lost 5 bases and the J segment 8 bases; nucleotides outside the gene matches: 8. Written as DNA, the CDR3 is TGCAGTGCTTTCGAGGGGGCAGGCGGCTACACCTTC. Protein sequence: CSAFEGAGGYTF.

This clonotype occurred a few times. The chain links TRBV7-6 to TRBJ2-5; D gene unclear. Germline V gene lookup returns CDR1 SGHVS and CDR2 FNYEAQ. The CDR3 loop spans 13 amino acids. Trimming shortened V by 0 bases and J by 5 bases, and 7 bases separated the two germline ends. The CDR3 reads CASSLAPLETQYF. The CDR3 DNA sequence: TGTGCCAGCAGCTTAGCCCCCCTGGAGACCCAGTACTTC.

Regarding this clonotype: It may be a read error: a sequence one base away is much more abundant. V is TRBV12-3 or TRBV12-4 and J is TRBJ1-6, with D possibly being TRBD1 (5 bases). The CDR3 covers 13 residues. The chain's CDR3 is CASSLTANSPLNF. CDR3 DNA: TGTGCCAGCAGTTTGACAGCAAATTCACCCCTCAACTTT.

This clonotype was recorded many times. This chain joins TRBV7-9 and TRBJ2-3; 14 nucleotides align to TRBD2. The length of the CDR3 is 20 residues. The V segment lost 5 bases and the J segment 0 bases; nucleotides outside the gene matches: 13. From germline, CDR1 is SEHNR and CDR2 FQNEAQ (reference sequence). The CDR3 sequence: CASSPAGAGTSGRSTDTQYF. DNA of the CDR3: TGTGCCAGCAGCCCGGCGGGGGCGGGGACTAGCGGGAGAAGCACAGATACGCAGTATTTT.